The 30 T cell receptor beta chains below were found in one sample sequenced in a study of control samples from healthy donors and cancer patients. Sequencing was performed with immunoSEQ multiplex PCR; in TCRdb, only in-frame clones are kept and a portion is missing. The sample yields about 140,000 clones, around 90% seen once. The specimen sequenced was blood. These receptors came from a man in his thirties or forties in good health.

This chain uses TRBV5-1 with TRBJ2-5; possibly TRBD2 for D (5 bases). The V gene lost 2 bases and the J gene lost 2 bases, with 7 bases spanning the gap. The CDR3 is made up of 13 amino acids. In germline, CDR1 is SGHRS, CDR2 YFSETQ. In nucleotides, the CDR3 is TGCGCCAGCAGCTTTCCGGGGCAAGAGACCCAGTACTTC. This encodes CASSFPGQETQYF.

This chain connects TRBV6-5 to TRBJ2-7; D remains ambiguous. Per the germline V gene, CDR1 is MNHEY and CDR2 is SVGAGI. The CDR3 is 14 amino acids. Trimming cost V 6 bases and J 2 bases, with 14 bases left between them. The CDR3 DNA reads as TGTGCCAGCAGCCCCGGTCTTGGCCCCTACGAGCAGTACTTC. It codes for CASSPGLGPYEQYF.

The CDR3 DNA is TGTGCCAGCAGCTACCCGGGAATCTACGAGCAGTACTTC. It specifies CASSYPGIYEQYF. V is TRBV7-2 and J is TRBJ2-7, with D possibly TRBD2 on 5 matching bases. This CDR3 has 13 residues. Germline CDR1 is SGHTA and CDR2 is FQGNSA. The V end was cut by 4 bases, the J end by 3 bases, with 10 bases between.

This clone was seen only once. V usage is TRBV20-1 and J usage is TRBJ2-1; TRBD1 is a possible D gene (5 bases). V was trimmed by 3 bases and J by 7 bases, leaving 16 bases between them. Germline lookup yields CDR1 DFQATT and CDR2 SNEGSKA (reference sequence). The CDR3 is 14 residues long. The CDR3 nucleotides read TGCAGTGCTAGTGGTGTTGGGGCATGGAATGAGCAGTTCTTC. Translating it yields CSASGVGAWNEQFF.

The rearrangement uses TRBV9 and TRBJ2-7, with D uncertain. CDR1 SGDLS and CDR2 YYNGEE come from the germline V gene. This CDR3 is 14 amino acids long. The germline V and J ends were trimmed by 0 bases and 6 bases, with 13 bases remaining between them. The CDR3 nucleotides read TGTGCCAGCAGCGTAGCTGGGGTTTCGGTCGAGCAGTACTTC. It encodes CASSVAGVSVEQYF.

On this clone itself: Additional DNA sequences in this sample encode the identical CDR3. The chain links TRBV20-1 to TRBJ2-7; unclear D gene. The CDR3 runs 11 residues. From germline, CDR1 is DFQATT and CDR2 SNEGSKA (reference sequence). V lost 7 bases and J 2 bases, leaving 9 bases between the germline ends. CDR3 in amino acids: CSGDTAYEQYF. CDR3 coding DNA: TGCAGTGGTGACACCGCCTACGAGCAGTACTTC.

This chain uses TRBV12-5 with TRBJ2-7; 8 bases are shared with TRBD2. There are 14 residues in the CDR3. V gave up 3 bases and J gave up 7 bases; unmatched junction bases: 8. Germline values: CDR1 LGHNT, CDR2 FRNRAP. CDR3 in amino acids: CASGFSAGGSEQYF. As DNA, the CDR3 is TGTGCTAGTGGTTTTTCGGCGGGGGGTTCGGAGCAGTACTTC.

The chain uses TRBV19 and TRBJ2-1; tentatively, D is TRBD2 (6 bases). CDR3 length equals 15 residues. V lost 1 base to trimming and J lost 2 bases, with 9 bases between them. The germline CDR1 and CDR2 sequences are LNHDA and SQIVND (reference sequence). As DNA, the CDR3 is TGTGCCAGTAGTATAGCGGGAGAGCCCTACAATGAGCAGTTCTTC. Encoded protein: CASSIAGEPYNEQFF.

This chain links TRBV11-1 with TRBJ2-5; no definite D call. Per germline, CDR1 SGHAT and CDR2 FQDESV (reference sequence). The CDR3 spans 14 residues. Trimming removed 0 bases at V and 4 bases at J, with 9 bases between. The DNA of the CDR3 is TGTGCCAGCAGCTTAGCGCTTCAAGGAGAGACCCAGTACTTC. Translation gives CASSLALQGETQYF.

CDR3 residues: CASSVTWRLGGNTIYF. For the CDR3, the DNA is TGTGCCAGCAGCGTCACGTGGCGGCTCGGGGGAAACACCATATATTTT. The chain links TRBV9 to TRBJ1-3; no clear D gene. Per germline, CDR1 SGDLS and CDR2 YYNGEE. CDR3 length: 16 amino acids. Deletions cut 2 bases from V and 4 bases from J, with 16 bases between.

The chain links TRBV29-1 to TRBJ1-2; 8 bases fit TRBD1. This CDR3 is built from 13 residues. Germline V gene lookup returns CDR1 SQVTM and CDR2 ANQGSEA. After removal of 5 bases from V and 4 bases from J, the junction contained 6 bases not matched to a gene. Here the CDR3 reads CSVQGQGAYGYTF. The CDR3 bases are TGCAGCGTTCAGGGGCAGGGGGCCTATGGCTACACCTTC.

This chain uses TRBV7-2 with TRBJ2-3, with a weak D call TRBD2 (6 bases). The CDR3 consists of 15 residues. V lost 5 bases to trimming and J lost 5 bases, with 17 bases between them. CDR1 SGHTA and CDR2 FQGNSA come from the germline V gene. The CDR3 DNA reads TGTGCCAGCAGCCCTTTGGGGGGTTGGGGAGATACGCAGTATTTT. It translates to CASSPLGGWGDTQYF.

V gene TRBV30 combines with J gene TRBJ1-2; no firm D call. Germline CDR1 reads GTSNPN; CDR2 reads SVGIG (reference sequence). The CDR3 is 14 residues long. V was pared by 0 bases and J by 7 bases, with 15 bases between. The CDR3 bases are TGTGCCTGGAGTGTAAGGCCCGACCGTGGTGGCTACACCTTC. It encodes CAWSVRPDRGGYTF.

The J gene is TRBJ1-2, the V gene TRBV7-2; TRBD1 might be the D (6 bases). Deletions cut 5 bases from V and 7 bases from J, with 17 bases between. The CDR3 is made up of 14 amino acids. Germline V gene data show CDR1 as SGHTA and CDR2 as FQGNSA. The CDR3 DNA sequence: TGTGCCAGCAGCCCCGGAGGGGGGGCACCTGGCTACACCTTC. Protein product: CASSPGGGAPGYTF.

This chain connects TRBV6-6 to TRBJ2-3; the match to TRBD1 covers 11 bases. There are 20 residues in the CDR3. V shed 5 bases, J shed 2 bases, and the junction held 18 bases outside the gene matches. Germline V gives CDR1 MNHNY, CDR2 SVGAGI (reference sequence). CDR3 loop: CASSQNTGTGGRMDTDTQYF. The CDR3 DNA reads as TGTGCCAGCAGTCAGAATACCGGGACAGGGGGTCGAATGGACACAGATACGCAGTATTTT.

This chain links TRBV5-8 with TRBJ1-2; possible D gene TRBD1, 5 bases. V was cut by 0 bases and J by 1 base, with 13 bases left in between. There are 16 residues in the CDR3. In germline, CDR1 is SGHTS, CDR2 YDEGEE. Written as DNA, the CDR3 is TGTGCCAGCAGCTTGGGGTTCTGGACACTTAACTATGGCTACACCTTC. This gives the protein CASSLGFWTLNYGYTF.

The J gene is TRBJ2-2, the V gene TRBV9; 7 bases agree with TRBD2. V was pared by 3 bases and J by 6 bases, with 8 bases of the junction left unmatched. Germline V gives CDR1 SGDLS, CDR2 YYNGEE. This CDR3 is 15 amino acids long. DNA for the CDR3: TGTGCCAGCAGCGCACGGACTAGGCTTCCCGGGGAGCTGTTTTTT. This encodes CASSARTRLPGELFF.

The gene calls are TRBV6-5 and TRBJ1-1, with TRBD1 matching 7 bases. Trimming cost V 0 bases and J 5 bases; bases outside gene matches: 6. Per germline, CDR1 MNHEY and CDR2 SVGAGI. The length of the CDR3 is 15 residues. This chain's CDR3 is CASSYSTGPQTEAFF. CDR3 DNA: TGTGCCAGCAGTTACTCGACAGGGCCGCAAACTGAAGCTTTCTTT.

This chain connects TRBV6-5 to TRBJ2-3, with 8 bases aligning to TRBD2. With V trimmed by 3 bases and J by 4 bases, 6 bases remained unmatched. Per the germline V gene, CDR1 is MNHEY and CDR2 is SVGAGI. CDR3 size: 15 residues. The chain's CDR3 is CASSYSGGPADTQYF. DNA of the CDR3: TGTGCCAGCAGTTATTCGGGAGGGCCTGCAGATACGCAGTATTTT.

This chain uses TRBV5-5 with TRBJ2-7; no firm D call. Germline V gene lookup returns CDR1 SGHKS and CDR2 YYEKEE (reference sequence). The CDR3 is made up of 14 amino acids. Trimming pared 0 bases from V and 3 bases from J, leaving 10 bases between. The CDR3 region has the DNA TGTGCCAGCAGCTTGGGTTTGGGAATCTACGAGCAGTACTTC. Amino acid sequence: CASSLGLGIYEQYF.

The V call is TRBV7-9, the J call TRBJ2-1, with D perhaps matching TRBD1 (6 bases). CDR1 SEHNR and CDR2 FQNEAQ come from the germline V gene (reference sequence). Between the trimmed V and J ends, which lost 2 bases and 1 base, there was a span of 18 bases. This CDR3 is built from 18 residues. CDR3 region: CASSLRGQGRGSYNEQFF. Here the CDR3 DNA reads TGTGCCAGCAGCTTACGGGGCCAGGGTAGGGGGTCCTACAATGAGCAGTTCTTC.

The V gene is TRBV29-1, the J gene TRBJ2-1; TRBD2 matches at 7 bases. Germline V gene sequence: CDR1 SQVTM, CDR2 ANQGSEA. After removal of 8 bases from V and 9 bases from J, the junction contained 10 bases not matched to a gene. This CDR3 comprises 12 residues. In DNA, the CDR3 is TGCAGCTTCGGGGGAGGGAGGGTTGAGCAGTTCTTC. Amino acids: CSFGGGRVEQFF.

The gene calls are TRBV28 and TRBJ1-2; TRBD1 is a possible D gene (6 bases). Trimming removed 4 bases at V and 5 bases at J, with 11 bases between. Germline-derived CDR1 and CDR2 are MDHEN and SYDVKM. The CDR3 is 13 residues long. The CDR3 loop is CASSSGGVYGYTF. The CDR3 DNA reads TGTGCCAGCAGTTCCGGGGGCGTATATGGCTACACCTTC.

The CDR3, as DNA: TGTGCCAGTTCGACAGGGGAAACCTACGAGCAGTACTTC. Residues: CASSTGETYEQYF. The genes are TRBV27 and TRBJ2-7; 8 nucleotides match TRBD1. CDR1 and CDR2 (germline): MNHEY, SMNVEV (reference sequence). V dropped 9 bases and J dropped 2; count of bases not matched to a gene: 6. This CDR3 has 13 amino acids.

The rearrangement joins TRBV3-1 (or the pseudogene TRBV3-2) to TRBJ2-5; D gene ambiguous. The V and J ends lost 0 bases and 5 bases respectively, with 16 bases between them. The CDR3 loop spans 16 amino acids. Germline lookup yields CDR1 LGHDT and CDR2 YNNKEL (reference sequence). Here the CDR3 reads CASSQDLSEHQETQYF. The CDR3 DNA reads TGTGCCAGCAGCCAAGATCTTTCGGAGCATCAGGAGACCCAGTACTTC.

The DNA for the CDR3 is TGTGCCAGCAGCTTGACTAGCGGTCGCGCGAACACCGGGGAGCTGTTTTTT. The encoded protein is CASSLTSGRANTGELFF. This rearrangement joins TRBV7-3 to TRBJ2-2, with 9 bases aligning to TRBD2. V was pared by 3 bases and J by 0 bases, with 5 bases of the junction left unmatched. The CDR3 is 17 residues long. Germline assignment: CDR1 SGHTA and CDR2 FQGTGA.

This clone was counted only a few times. The V call is TRBV15, the J call TRBJ2-3; D uncertain. Trimming pared 0 bases from V and 8 bases from J, leaving 15 bases between. Germline V gene data show CDR1 as LNHNV and CDR2 as YYDKDF (reference sequence). The CDR3 covers 15 residues. CDR3 in DNA: TGTGCCACCAGCAGAGATAGAAGGGCCGTAGGTACGCAGTATTTT. It is translated as CATSRDRRAVGTQYF. Drawing the rest from reference TRBV15 and TRBJ2-3, the complete variable domain is DAMVIQNPRYQVTQFGKPVTLSCSQTLNHNVMYWYQQKSSQAPKLLFHYYDKDFNNEADTPDNFQSRRPNTSFCFLDIRSPGLGDTAMYLCATSRDRRAVGTQYFGPGTRLTVL.

This chain links TRBV6-1 with TRBJ1-5; D is ambiguous. Germline assignment: CDR1 MNHNS and CDR2 SASEGT. This CDR3 has 13 residues. V lost 2 bases to trimming and J lost 15 bases, with 17 bases between them. The CDR3 DNA reads TGTGCCAGCAGTGAAACTTTGGACCTAATCGGGCATTTT. This sequence encodes CASSETLDLIGHF.

This clone was detected only once. The chain joins TRBV5-4 to TRBJ2-5; TRBD2 matches 7 bases. With 3 bases clipped from V and 5 bases from J, the junction kept 7 bases outside the gene matches. This CDR3 has 14 residues. CDR1 and CDR2 (germline): SGHNT, YYREEE (reference sequence). CDR3 in DNA: TGTGCCAGCAGCTCCGAGGGAGGGGTGGAGACCCAGTACTTC. Amino acids: CASSSEGGVETQYF.

The genes are TRBV25-1 and TRBJ2-1; TRBD2 matches 9 bases. J was trimmed by 0 bases and V by 5 bases; bases with no gene match: 2. From germline, CDR1 is MGHDK and CDR2 SYGVNS. The CDR3 spans 15 residues. The chain's CDR3 is CASSSAGGSYNEQFF. DNA of the CDR3: TGTGCCAGCAGTTCAGCGGGAGGCTCCTACAATGAGCAGTTCTTC.